These 19 T cell receptor beta chains share one sample of origin, sequenced in a study of vaccination and CD4 T cells after COVID-19 (dated by TCRdb to between 2022 and 2023). The treatment or condition label corresponds to: roughly 10-day PBMC culture with coronavirus spike peptide pools or control peptides (ViraFEST assay). Which antigens these TCRs recognize remains unknown. Library preparation employed PCR. Data came from an Illumina iSeq 100. DNA from cultured CD4+ T cells underwent TCR sequencing with the Oncomine TCR Beta short-read assay at the Johns Hopkins FTIC core. TCRdb trimmed public reads at Q25 via fastp, called clones via MiXCR and kept in-frame beta chains. CDR3 protein sequences are deduplicated, and each keeps its most common genes and DNA. Counted in this sample were about 15,000 distinct CDR3 sequences; around 53% of them appeared once. 9% to 12% of the sample goes to the ten largest clones.

The sequencing sample was made of CD4+ T cells from blood, cultured in vitro. Receptors originate from a human donor who had recovered from COVID-19.

In this sample, this clonotype turned up a few times. The chain has TRBV4-2 and TRBJ2-3, with D possibly being TRBD2 (5 bases). V was cut by 5 bases and J by 5 bases, with 8 bases left in between. CDR3 length: 12 amino acids. CDR1 and CDR2 from the germline V gene are LGHNA and YNFKEQ. The CDR3 DNA sequence: TGTGCCAGCAGCGCAGAGGGAGATACGCAGTATTTT. Protein: CASSAEGDTQYF.

The genes are TRBV5-1 and TRBJ2-3; D is possibly TRBD2 (6 bases). Germline values: CDR1 SGHRS, CDR2 YFSETQ. This CDR3 region has 14 residues. Trimming shortened V by 10 bases and J by 5 bases, and 20 bases separated the two germline ends. The DNA of the CDR3 is TGCGCCTCTACTACGGACGGGAGTAGAGATACGCAGTATTTT. This sequence encodes CASTTDGSRDTQYF.

The rearrangement joins TRBV6-1 to TRBJ1-2; D is perhaps TRBD1 (5 bases). Deletions cut 6 bases from V and 0 bases from J, with 14 bases between. CDR3 length: 15 residues. Looked up from germline, CDR1 is MNHNS and CDR2 is SASEGT. CDR3 DNA: TGTGCCAGCAGCCATGGGGGGTCTACTAACTATGGCTACACCTTC. Protein: CASSHGGSTNYGYTF.

This sequence joins TRBV24-1 and TRBJ2-5, with 7 positions matching TRBD1. CDR3 length: 18 residues. J gave up 1 base and V 5 bases, and 15 bases lay outside the gene matches. Per the germline V gene, CDR1 is KGHDR and CDR2 is SFDVKD. For the CDR3, the DNA is TGTGCCACCAGTGCCCTCCCAGCCCCGACAGGGACCCAAGAGACCCAGTACTTC. Its protein is CATSALPAPTGTQETQYF.

CDR3 residues: CASMLAGFRETQYF. DNA of the CDR3: TGTGCCAGCATGCTAGCGGGATTCCGAGAGACCCAGTACTTC. The gene calls are TRBV12-3 or TRBV12-4 and TRBJ2-5; 9 bases agree with TRBD2. Trimming cost V 7 bases and J 4 bases; bases outside gene matches: 7. This CDR3 has 14 residues.

The V and J genes are TRBV20-1 and TRBJ2-1; D remains ambiguous. V gave up 6 bases and J gave up 3 bases, with 6 bases separating them. The CDR3 spans 11 residues. Germline-derived CDR1 and CDR2 are DFQATT and SNEGSKA (reference sequence). CDR3 in DNA: TGCAGTGCCGAGGACTACAATGAGCAGTTCTTC. Translating gives CSAEDYNEQFF.

The chain joins TRBV2 to TRBJ2-3, with D unresolved. Trimming removed 4 bases at V and 6 bases at J, with 11 bases between. The CDR3 extends over 13 amino acids. The germline CDR1 and CDR2 sequences are SNHLY and FYNNEI. CDR3: CASSGRQGDTQYF. The DNA of the CDR3 is TGTGCCAGCAGTGGACGACAAGGGGATACGCAGTATTTT. Variable domain in full (rest from reference TRBV2 and TRBJ2-3): EPEVTQTPSHQVTQMGQEVILRCVPISNHLYFYWYRQILGQKVEFLVSFYNNEISEKSEIFDDQFSVERPDGSNFTLKIRSTKLEDSAMYFCASSGRQGDTQYFGPGTRLTVL.

The CDR3 DNA reads TGTGCCAGCAGCCCCTCGGACACCCGAGTCGGGGAGCTGTTTTTT. It codes for CASSPSDTRVGELFF. This sequence joins TRBV6-1 and TRBJ2-2, with D possibly TRBD1 on 5 matching bases. With 6 bases removed from V and 7 bases from J, the gap between germline ends came to 18 bases. The CDR3 is 15 amino acids. CDR1 and CDR2 (germline): MNHNS, SASEGT.

This clonotype was seen a few times. The V call is TRBV7-7, the J call TRBJ2-1, with TRBD2 as a possible D gene (6 bases). With 3 bases removed from V and 0 bases from J, the gap between germline ends came to 12 bases. This CDR3 is 16 amino acids long. Per the germline V gene, CDR1 is SSHAT and CDR2 is FNYEAQ (reference sequence). CDR3 sequence: CASSLSRGSSYNEQFF. DNA for the CDR3: TGTGCCAGCAGCTTGTCTCGGGGGAGCTCCTACAATGAGCAGTTCTTC.

Concerning this clonotype: The CDR3 does not end in the conserved phenylalanine or tryptophan, so this is likely a read error. The chain carries TRBV20-1 and TRBJ1-5; D is undetermined. The CDR3 extends over 15 amino acids. V was trimmed by 2 bases and J by 0 bases, leaving 11 bases between them. CDR1 and CDR2 from the germline V gene are DFQATT and SNEGSKA (reference sequence). DNA for the CDR3: TGCAGTGCTAGACTAACAGATTATAGCAATCAGCCCCAGCATTAT. It is translated as CSARLTDYSNQPQHY.

This chain links TRBV5-1 with TRBJ2-2; D not resolved. The CDR3 spans 12 residues. CDR1 and CDR2 from the germline V gene are SGHRS and YFSETQ. Trimming cost V 2 bases and J 2 bases, with 1 base left between them. CDR3 DNA: TGCGCCAGCAGCTTCAACACCGGGGAGCTGTTTTTT. Translating it yields CASSFNTGELFF. Full variable domain (rest looked up from reference TRBV5-1 and TRBJ2-2): KAGVTQTPRYLIKTRGQQVTLSCSPISGHRSVSWYQQTPGQGLQFLFEYFSETQRNKGNFPGRFSGRQFSNSRSEMNVSTLELGDSALYLCASSFNTGELFFGEGSRLTVL.

In regard to this clonotype: Mismatch with germline at one junction end may stem from a read error. The chain couples TRBV7-8 to TRBJ1-2; 9 positions agree with TRBD1. Germline V gene sequence: CDR1 SGHVS, CDR2 FQNEAQ. The CDR3 runs 14 residues. The CDR3 DNA follows: TGTGCCAGCAGCTCAAGGACAGGGGACCGTGGCCACACCTTC. Its protein product is CASSSRTGDRGHTF.

The J gene is TRBJ2-3, the V gene TRBV20-1; D might be TRBD1 or TRBD2, each matching 5 bases. Germline-derived CDR1 and CDR2 are DFQATT and SNEGSKA (reference sequence). This CDR3 comprises 14 residues. Trimming took off 3 bases at V and 5 bases at J, with 15 bases between the two ends. This chain's CDR3 is CSASGWGSVDTQYF. The CDR3, as DNA: TGCAGTGCTAGCGGTTGGGGGAGTGTAGATACGCAGTATTTT.

The V gene is TRBV7-8, the J gene TRBJ1-2; D remains ambiguous. The V end lost 5 bases, the J end lost 8 bases, and 15 bases lay between the germline ends. CDR3 length: 13 residues. Germline assignment: CDR1 SGHVS and CDR2 FQNEAQ. Written as DNA, the CDR3 is TGTGCCAGCAGCCTCATGAGGGCCTCGGGCTACACCTTC. The encoded protein is CASSLMRASGYTF.

This clonotype was seen more than once but under ten times. The chain employs TRBV20-1 and TRBJ1-5, with D possibly matching TRBD1 (5 bases). The germline gives CDR1 DFQATT, CDR2 SNEGSKA (reference sequence). The germline V and J ends were trimmed by 5 bases and 6 bases, with 11 bases remaining between them. This CDR3 has 12 residues. CDR3 amino acids: CSAGGGGQPQHF. In nucleotides, the CDR3 is TGCAGTGCTGGGGGTGGAGGTCAGCCCCAGCATTTT.

The chain couples TRBV7-8 to TRBJ1-1; D gene ambiguous. V lost 0 bases and J lost 1, with 3 bases in between. CDR3 length: 13 residues. CDR1 and CDR2 (germline): SGHVS, FQNEAQ. CDR3 in amino acids: CASSLAENTEAFF. The CDR3 nucleotides are TGTGCCAGCAGCTTAGCTGAGAACACTGAAGCTTTCTTT.

This clonotype was seen more than once but under ten times. The rearrangement joins TRBV27 to TRBJ2-4; D remains ambiguous. The CDR3 contains 13 residues. Between the trimmed V and J ends, which lost 8 bases and 1 base, there was a span of 9 bases. CDR1 is MNHEY and CDR2 is SMNVEV in the germline V gene (reference sequence). CDR3 protein: CASALLAKNIQYF. In DNA form, the CDR3 reads TGTGCCAGCGCCCTGTTGGCCAAAAACATTCAGTACTTC.

J is TRBJ1-1 and V is TRBV6-5, with TRBD1 matching over 9 bases. The V segment lost 4 bases and the J segment 6 bases; nucleotides outside the gene matches: 9. The germline CDR1 and CDR2 sequences are MNHEY and SVGAGI. The CDR3 contains 15 residues. CDR3 in amino acids: CASSSVDRGWAEAFF. CDR3 nucleotide sequence: TGTGCCAGCAGTTCCGTGGACAGGGGTTGGGCTGAAGCTTTCTTT.

This chain links TRBV19 with TRBJ1-5; D possibly corresponds to TRBD1 (5 bases). Germline CDR1 and CDR2: LNHDA and SQIVND (reference sequence). The CDR3 is 19 amino acids. Trimming took off 0 bases at V and 0 bases at J, with 18 bases between the two ends. CDR3 in DNA: TGTGCCAGTAGTATAGAAGGGCAGGGAGGAGGGCTTAGCAATCAGCCCCAGCATTTT. This codes for CASSIEGQGGGLSNQPQHF.